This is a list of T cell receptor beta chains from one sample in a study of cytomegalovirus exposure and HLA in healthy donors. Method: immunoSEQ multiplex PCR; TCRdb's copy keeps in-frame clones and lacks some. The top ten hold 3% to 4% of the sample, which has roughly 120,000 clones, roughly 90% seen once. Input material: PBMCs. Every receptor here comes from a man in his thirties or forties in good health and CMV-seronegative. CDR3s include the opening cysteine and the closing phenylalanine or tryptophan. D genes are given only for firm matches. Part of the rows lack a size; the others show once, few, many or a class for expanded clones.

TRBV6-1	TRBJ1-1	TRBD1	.	TGTGCCAGCAGTGAAGTGGACAGGTACACTGAAGCTTTCTTT	CASSEVDRYTEAFF
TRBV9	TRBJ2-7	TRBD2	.	TGTGCCAGCAGCGTAGCGGGGACTAGCGACGAGCAGTACTTC	CASSVAGTSDEQYF
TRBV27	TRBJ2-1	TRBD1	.	TGTGCCAGCAGTCCCGACAGGGATGAGCAGTTCTTC	CASSPDRDEQFF
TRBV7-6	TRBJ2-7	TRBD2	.	TGTGCCAGCAGTACTTCCGGGGGGGAGCAGTACTTC	CASSTSGGEQYF
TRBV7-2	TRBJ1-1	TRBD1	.	TGTGCCAGCAGCCTCCGGGACAGGGGAACTGAAGCTTTCTTT	CASSLRDRGTEAFF
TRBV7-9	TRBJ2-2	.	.	TGTGCCAGCAGCCCCTCCGAACAACCAGTTGGGGAGCTGTTTTTT	CASSPSEQPVGELFF
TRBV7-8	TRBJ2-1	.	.	TGTGCCAGCAGCCAACAAGGGGTCACAGGGTCGGGGAATGAGCAGTTCTTC	CASSQQGVTGSGNEQFF
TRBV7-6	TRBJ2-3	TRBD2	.	TGTGCCAGCAGGCGCCTAGCGGACCTCACAGATACGCAGTATTTT	CASRRLADLTDTQYF
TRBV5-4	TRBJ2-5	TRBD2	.	TGTGCCAGCAGCTTCAGCGGGGGGCCTGAGGAGACCCAGTACTTC	CASSFSGGPEETQYF
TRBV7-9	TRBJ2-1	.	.	TGTGCCAGCAGCTATTTGGGACAATACAATGAGCAGTTCTTC	CASSYLGQYNEQFF
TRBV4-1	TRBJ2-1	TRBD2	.	TGCGCCAGCAGCCCTTTAAGCGGGGGGGCGGAGAATGAGCAGTTCTTC	CASSPLSGGAENEQFF
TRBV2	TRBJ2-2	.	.	TGTGCCAGCAGTGGGGCCCAAGGCACGAACACCGGGGAGCTGTTTTTT	CASSGAQGTNTGELFF
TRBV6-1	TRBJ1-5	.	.	TGTGCCAGCAGCGCGACATATAGAGATCAGCCCCAGCATTTT	CASSATYRDQPQHF
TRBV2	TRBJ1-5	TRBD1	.	TGTGCCAGCAGACAGGGGGGCAATCAGCCCCAGCATTTT	CASRQGGNQPQHF
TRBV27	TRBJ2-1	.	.	TGTGCCAGCAGTTTCGGACCCCACTCAGGGGAATCCTACAATGAGCAGTTCTTC	CASSFGPHSGESYNEQFF
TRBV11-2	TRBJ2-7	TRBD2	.	TGTGCCAGCAGCTTAGAATGGGGACTACTCGACGAGCAGTACTTC	CASSLEWGLLDEQYF
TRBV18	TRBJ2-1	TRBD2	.	TGTGCCAGCTCAGACCGGGGGGGGGCCGCCTACAATGAGCAGTTCTTC	CASSDRGGAAYNEQFF
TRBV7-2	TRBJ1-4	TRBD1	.	TGTGCCAGCAGCTTACTAGGGGGCTCACAGGAAAAACTGTTTTTT	CASSLLGGSQEKLFF
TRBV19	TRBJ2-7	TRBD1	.	TGTGCCAGTACCCGGACAGGCGAGAGCTCCTACGAGCAGTACTTC	CASTRTGESSYEQYF
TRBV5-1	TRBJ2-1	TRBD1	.	TGCGCCAGCCAGGACAGGGTCGATGAGCAGTTCTTC	CASQDRVDEQFF
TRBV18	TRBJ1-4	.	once	TGTGCCAGCTCACCAAGGGGGTCGGCTAATGAAAAACTGTTTTTT	CASSPRGSANEKLFF
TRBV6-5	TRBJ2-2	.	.	TGTGCCAGCGGGACTTACAACACCGGGGAGCTGTTTTTT	CASGTYNTGELFF
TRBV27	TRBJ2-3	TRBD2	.	TGTGCCAGCAGTTTATTCTCAAGCGGGGATAGCACAGATACGCAGTATTTT	CASSLFSSGDSTDTQYF
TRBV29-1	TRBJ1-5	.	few	TGCAGCGTTGGTCGGGACAACAATCAGCCCCAGCATTTT	CSVGRDNNQPQHF
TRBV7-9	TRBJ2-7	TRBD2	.	TGTGCCAGCAGCTTGGGACACGGGGGGACTAGCTACGAGCAGTACTTC	CASSLGHGGTSYEQYF
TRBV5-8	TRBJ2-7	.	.	TGTGCCAGCAGCTTCACAGGGCTGCCCTACGAGCAGTACTTC	CASSFTGLPYEQYF
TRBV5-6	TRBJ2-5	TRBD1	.	TGTGCCAGCAGCTTCGGGACAGGAGAGACCCAGTACTTC	CASSFGTGETQYF
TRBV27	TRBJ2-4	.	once	TGTGCCAGCACCACGTGGATAGGTGCGGAAAACATTCAGTACTTC	CASTTWIGAENIQYF
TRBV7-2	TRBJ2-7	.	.	TGTGCCAGCTCCGATCCGGCGGGCGTCTCCTATGAGCAGTACTTC	CASSDPAGVSYEQYF
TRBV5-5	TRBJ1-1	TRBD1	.	TGTGCCAGCAGCTTCAGTGACAGGGGATGGACTGAAGCTTTCTTT	CASSFSDRGWTEAFF
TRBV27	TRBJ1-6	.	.	TGTGCCAGCAGTTTAGCCGGACAGAATTCACCCCTCCACTTT	CASSLAGQNSPLHF
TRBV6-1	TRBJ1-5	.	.	TGTGCCAGCAGTGAAATAGAAGCTCAGCCCCAGCATTTT	CASSEIEAQPQHF
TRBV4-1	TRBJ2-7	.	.	TGCGCCAGCAGCCAAGTAGAGGGATCCTACGAGCAGTACTTC	CASSQVEGSYEQYF
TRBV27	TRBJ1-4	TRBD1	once	TGTGCCAGCAGACAGGGGACTAATGAAAAACTGTTTTTT	CASRQGTNEKLFF
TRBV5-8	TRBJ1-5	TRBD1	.	TGTGCCAGCAGCAGCCCGGGACAGTTCAATCAGCCCCAGCATTTT	CASSSPGQFNQPQHF
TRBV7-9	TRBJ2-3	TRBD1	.	TGTGCCAGCAGGGCCGGGACAGCAACAGATACGCAGTATTTT	CASRAGTATDTQYF
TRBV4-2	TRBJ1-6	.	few	TGTGCCAGCAGCCAAGAACACTCACCCCTCCACTTT	CASSQEHSPLHF
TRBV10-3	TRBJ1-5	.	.	TGTGCCATCAGTGGGGGAGTACAGGGTGGCAATCAGCCCCAGCATTTT	CAISGGVQGGNQPQHF
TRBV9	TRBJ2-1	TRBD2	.	TGTGCCAGCAGCGTAGGTGGGGGGGTTCTCGCCAATGAGCAGTTCTTC	CASSVGGGVLANEQFF
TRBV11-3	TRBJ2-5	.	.	TGTGCCAGCAGCTTACTCCACCAAGAGACCCAGTACTTC	CASSLLHQETQYF
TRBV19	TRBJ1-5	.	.	TGTGCCAGTAGTCCCCTAGCAGAAGATAGCAATCAGCCCCAGCATTTT	CASSPLAEDSNQPQHF
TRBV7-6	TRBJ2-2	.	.	TGTGCCAGCAGCTTAGCCGAGCAAACGACGAACACCGGGGAGCTGTTTTTT	CASSLAEQTTNTGELFF
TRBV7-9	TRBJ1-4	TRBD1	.	TGTGCCAGCAGCCCGCGACTCACAGGGGTTGCTAATGAAAAACTGTTTTTT	CASSPRLTGVANEKLFF
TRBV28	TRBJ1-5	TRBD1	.	TGTGCCAGCAGTAGAACCCAGGGGGCGCCGGGTCAGCCCCAGCATTTT	CASSRTQGAPGQPQHF
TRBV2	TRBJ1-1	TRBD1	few	TGTGCCAGCAGTCGGGACAGGGTAGGGACTGAAGCTTTCTTT	CASSRDRVGTEAFF